This T cell receptor (beta chain) came from a study of cytomegalovirus exposure and HLA in healthy donors. Regarding this clone: Its specificity is unknown.

Study findings and constraints: Associated with cytomegalovirus, according to the listing, were 150 to 200 TCR beta chains.

The primer mix had 60 Vbeta and 13 Jbeta primers. The table came from immunoSEQ multiplex PCR; TCRdb's copy has only in-frame clones and leaves some out. This sample yields roughly 170,000 clones, of which approximately 80% are seen a single time; more than 5.5% belongs to the top ten. This TCR derives from a man between 25 and 39 years old in good health and CMV-seropositive. The source material was PBMCs.

CDR3 residues: CASSYQGQLNIQYF. The CDR3 DNA follows: TGTGCCAGCAGCTATCAGGGGCAGCTAAACATTCAGTACTTC. The chain uses TRBV11-2 and TRBJ2-4, with D tentatively TRBD1 (6 bases). The CDR3 is 14 amino acids. Trimming shortened V by 4 bases and J by 6 bases, and 13 bases separated the two germline ends. The germline V gene has CDR1 SGHAT and CDR2 FQNNGV.